This TCR beta chain was profiled in a study of response to subunit inactivated influenza vaccine. TCRdb called the RT-PCR reads again in MiXCR, with one record for every CDR3 protein. This sample yields 500,000 to 600,000 distinct CDR3 sequences, of which approximately 12% are seen a single time; 10% to 13% belongs to the top ten. Germline V CDR1 and CDR2: KGHDR, SFDVKD. The length of the CDR3 is 12 residues. V trimming: 8 bases; J trimming: 15 bases; junction bases outside the gene matches: 11. Notes on the study in general: It was suggested by the authors that few new T cells are recruited by each seasonal influenza vaccination.

This clonotype showed up just a few times. Its antigen is unknown. The sample consisted of PBMCs from blood, taken on the day of vaccination. The chain uses TRBV24-1 and TRBJ2-1, with 8 positions matching TRBD2. This sequence was found in a man over 45 who received an inactivated influenza vaccine. DNA of the CDR3: TGTGCCACCACCGCGGGGGGCGAGGGGCCGTTCTTC. Protein sequence: CATTAGGEGPFF.